Shown below are 19 T cell receptor beta chains from a single sample sequenced in a study of T cell responses to AZD1222 COVID-19 vaccine. Profiled with immunoSEQ multiplex PCR; TCRdb holds only in-frame clones, not every one. This sample carries about 55,000 clones, 87% of them seen once, and the ten largest clones take around 4%. The material was peripheral blood, obtained on day 0 of AZD1222 vaccination. These TCRs come from an adult in good health.

The J gene is TRBJ2-7, the V gene TRBV5-1, with D uncertain. CDR1 and CDR2 from the germline V gene are SGHRS and YFSETQ. The CDR3 is 15 amino acids. V gave up 0 bases and J gave up 0 bases, with 10 bases separating them. The DNA of the CDR3 is TGCGCCAGCAGCTTGGAAGACTTCCTCTCCTACGAGCAGTACTTC. Its protein product is CASSLEDFLSYEQYF.

V is TRBV19 and J is TRBJ1-4; possibly TRBD1 for D (6 bases). CDR3 size: 15 residues. Trimming took off 6 bases at V and 5 bases at J, with 16 bases between the two ends. The germline gives CDR1 LNHDA, CDR2 SQIVND (reference sequence). Here the CDR3 DNA reads TGTGCCAGTAGCCTCCAAGGGGGAGCCAATGAAAAACTGTTTTTT. Translated: CASSLQGGANEKLFF. Full variable domain (remainder filled in from reference TRBV19 and TRBJ1-4): DGGITQSPKYLFRKEGQNVTLSCEQNLNHDAMYWYRQDPGQGLRLIYYSQIVNDFQKGDIAEGYSVSREKKESFPLTVTSAQKNPTAFYLCASSLQGGANEKLFFGSGTQLSVL.

The chain has TRBV4-2 and TRBJ2-7, with D possibly matching TRBD1 (6 bases). This CDR3 comprises 15 residues. Between the trimmed V and J ends, which lost 0 bases and 1 base, there was a span of 10 bases. Germline CDR1 is LGHNA and CDR2 is YNFKEQ. The CDR3 DNA reads as TGTGCCAGCAGCCAAGACAGGGGTGGATCCTACGAGCAGTACTTC. It translates to CASSQDRGGSYEQYF.

The chain employs TRBV12-3 or TRBV12-4 and TRBJ2-2, with a weak D call TRBD1 (6 bases). V lost 6 bases and J 4 bases, leaving 9 bases between the germline ends. The CDR3 is 13 amino acids. The CDR3 nucleotides are TGTGCCAGCAGAGGGGGACGCACCGGGGAGCTGTTTTTT. Its protein product is CASRGGRTGELFF.

The CDR3 DNA follows: TGTGCCAGCAGCCCCCTCGGGGACTCCCGCTGGGATGAGCAGTTCTTC. It translates to CASSPLGDSRWDEQFF. The V gene is TRBV11-3, the J gene TRBJ2-1; a weak D match, TRBD2 (6 bases). Germline values: CDR1 SGHNT, CDR2 YENEEA. The CDR3 has 16 residues. V lost 5 bases to trimming and J lost 8 bases, with 22 bases between them.

CDR3 DNA sequence: TGTGCCAGTAGTACCGATATTAACTATGGCTACACCTTC. Its translation is CASSTDINYGYTF. The J gene is TRBJ1-2, the V gene TRBV19; D call uncertain. Germline V gene sequence: CDR1 LNHDA, CDR2 SQIVND (reference sequence). The V gene lost 4 bases and the J gene lost 1 base, with 7 bases spanning the gap. CDR3 size: 13 residues.

This rearrangement joins TRBV9 to TRBJ2-2; D not resolved. The CDR3 has 12 amino acids. Germline V gene lookup returns CDR1 SGDLS and CDR2 YYNGEE. Trimming took off 5 bases at V and 1 base at J, with 3 bases between the two ends. The CDR3 DNA reads TGTGCCAGCAGTCGGAACACCGGGGAGCTGTTTTTT. It translates to CASSRNTGELFF.

The V gene is TRBV7-3, the J gene TRBJ2-1; 8 nucleotides line up with TRBD2. The CDR3 length is 16 residues. Germline V lookup: CDR1 SGHTA, CDR2 FQGTGA. Trimming took 4 bases from V and 0 from J; bases not matched to a gene: 5. CDR3 region: CASSYTSGSSYNEQFF. The CDR3 DNA reads as TGTGCCAGCAGCTACACTAGCGGAAGCTCCTACAATGAGCAGTTCTTC.

The sample holds one count of this clone. As DNA, the CDR3 is TGCGCCAGCAGCTATATGGGGGCCAATAGCGAAAAACTGTTTTTT. Amino acid sequence: CASSYMGANSEKLFF. The V gene is TRBV5-1, the J gene TRBJ1-4; maybe TRBD1 (6 bases). Trimming cost V 3 bases and J 8 bases, with 17 bases left between them. This CDR3 region has 15 residues. CDR1 and CDR2 from the germline V gene are SGHRS and YFSETQ.

This clone was detected once. The chain is built from TRBV4-2 and TRBJ1-4; D unclear. Germline values: CDR1 LGHNA, CDR2 YNFKEQ. V was pared by 5 bases and J by 3 bases, with 10 bases between. The CDR3 sequence is 14 residues long. CDR3 DNA: TGTGCCAGCAGCGATCAGGAGCCTAATGAAAAACTGTTTTTT. Translating gives CASSDQEPNEKLFF.

The chain joins TRBV3-1 (or the pseudogene TRBV3-2) to TRBJ1-2; D unresolved. V shed 0 bases and J shed 7 bases, with 12 bases lying between them. The germline V gene encodes CDR1 LGHDT and CDR2 YNNKEL (reference sequence). CDR3 length: 14 residues. CDR3 DNA: TGTGCCAGCAGCCAAGATGGGAACCTTGGTGGCTACACCTTC. Its protein product is CASSQDGNLGGYTF.

The chain employs TRBV27 and TRBJ1-1, with unresolved D. This CDR3 comprises 13 residues. Germline CDR1 MNHEY, CDR2 SMNVEV (reference sequence). V gave up 2 bases and J gave up 10 bases, with 14 bases separating them. CDR3 in amino acids: CASSLGLESGAFF. The CDR3 bases are TGTGCCAGCAGTTTAGGCCTGGAATCGGGAGCTTTCTTT.

J is TRBJ1-1 and V is TRBV12-3 or TRBV12-4; D ambiguous. This CDR3 region has 12 residues. V lost 3 bases to trimming and J lost 1 base, with 3 bases between them. The chain's CDR3 is CASSFRNTEAFF. The CDR3 DNA sequence: TGTGCCAGCAGTTTCAGGAACACTGAAGCTTTCTTT.

This chain connects TRBV19 to TRBJ2-5, with D perhaps matching TRBD2 (7 bases). The V end lost 4 bases, the J end lost 1 base, and 10 bases lay between the germline ends. The CDR3 covers 14 residues. The germline V gene encodes CDR1 LNHDA and CDR2 SQIVND (reference sequence). DNA for the CDR3: TGTGCCAGTAGTACCGCGGGGGCCCAAGAGACCCAGTACTTC. Translating gives CASSTAGAQETQYF.

This clone has just one count. The V call is TRBV5-1, the J call TRBJ2-1; TRBD2 agrees at 7 bases. The CDR3 is 17 amino acids. Germline CDR1 SGHRS, CDR2 YFSETQ. The J segment lost 5 bases and the V segment lost 4 bases, leaving 15 bases of the junction unmatched. The CDR3 coding sequence is TGCGCCAGCAGCCCACTAAGGAGCGGGGCTTCAGACAATGAGCAGTTCTTC. This translates into CASSPLRSGASDNEQFF.

This clone was observed a few times. The chain is built from TRBV18 and TRBJ1-1, with D possibly matching TRBD1 (5 bases). CDR1 KGHSH and CDR2 LQKENI come from the germline V gene. This CDR3 comprises 16 residues. Trimming took 6 bases from V and 0 from J, leaving 17 bases between them. This chain's CDR3 is CASSTTAPRMNTEAFF. The DNA for the CDR3 is TGTGCCAGCTCCACGACAGCACCCCGCATGAACACTGAAGCTTTCTTT.

The chain joins TRBV11-3 to TRBJ2-2, with D possibly matching TRBD2 (5 bases). From germline, CDR1 is SGHNT and CDR2 YENEEA. Trimming shortened V by 4 bases and J by 7 bases, and 7 bases separated the two germline ends. This CDR3 has 12 residues. The chain's CDR3 is CASSSDYGELFF. The CDR3 DNA is TGTGCCAGCAGCTCAGACTACGGGGAGCTGTTTTTT.

The rearrangement joins TRBV6-5 to TRBJ1-1; D remains unclear. This CDR3 is built from 15 residues. The V and J ends lost 0 bases and 1 base respectively, with 9 bases between them. Germline-derived CDR1 and CDR2 are MNHEY and SVGAGI. The CDR3 DNA reads TGTGCCAGCAGTTACTCGAGGAGGTGGAACACTGAAGCTTTCTTT. It translates to CASSYSRRWNTEAFF.

V and J are TRBV7-9 and TRBJ1-2; D might be TRBD1 (5 bases). Trimming stripped 6 bases from V and 3 bases from J, with 8 bases between. Germline V gives CDR1 SEHNR, CDR2 FQNEAQ (reference sequence). The CDR3 runs 12 residues. The CDR3 DNA sequence: TGTGCCAGCAGTCCACAGGACTATGGCTACACCTTC. Translating gives CASSPQDYGYTF.